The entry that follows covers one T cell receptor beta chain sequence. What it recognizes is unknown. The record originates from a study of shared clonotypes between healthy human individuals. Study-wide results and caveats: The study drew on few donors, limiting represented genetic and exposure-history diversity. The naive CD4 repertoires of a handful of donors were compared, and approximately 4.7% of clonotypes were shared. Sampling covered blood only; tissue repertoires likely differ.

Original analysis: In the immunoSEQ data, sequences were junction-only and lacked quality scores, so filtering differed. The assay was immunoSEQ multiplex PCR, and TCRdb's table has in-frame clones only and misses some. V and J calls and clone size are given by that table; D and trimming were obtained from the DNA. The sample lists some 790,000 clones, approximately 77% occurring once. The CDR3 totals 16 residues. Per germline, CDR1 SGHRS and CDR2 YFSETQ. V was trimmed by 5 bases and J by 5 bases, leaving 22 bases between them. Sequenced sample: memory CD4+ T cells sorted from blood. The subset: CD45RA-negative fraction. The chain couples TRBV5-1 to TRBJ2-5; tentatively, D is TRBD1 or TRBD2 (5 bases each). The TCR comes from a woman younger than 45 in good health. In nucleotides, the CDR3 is TGCGCCAGCAGTCACCTCGGGGCTAGTTCTGGGGAGACCCAGTACTTC. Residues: CASSHLGASSGETQYF.